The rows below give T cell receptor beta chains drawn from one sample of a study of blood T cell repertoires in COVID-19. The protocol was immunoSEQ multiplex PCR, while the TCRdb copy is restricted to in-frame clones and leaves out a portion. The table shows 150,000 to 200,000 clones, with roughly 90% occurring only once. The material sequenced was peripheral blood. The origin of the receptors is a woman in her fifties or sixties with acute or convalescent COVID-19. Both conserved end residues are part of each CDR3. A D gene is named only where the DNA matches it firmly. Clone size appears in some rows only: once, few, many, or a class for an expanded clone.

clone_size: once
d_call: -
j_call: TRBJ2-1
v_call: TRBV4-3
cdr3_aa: CASSQDPSRTTYNEQFF
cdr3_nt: TGCGCCAGCAGCCAAGATCCCTCTCGGACTACCTACAATGAGCAGTTCTTC

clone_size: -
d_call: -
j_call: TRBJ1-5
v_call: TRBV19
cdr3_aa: CASSILGQPRNQPQHF
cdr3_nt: TGTGCCAGTAGTATCCTCGGACAGCCCCGCAATCAGCCCCAGCATTTT

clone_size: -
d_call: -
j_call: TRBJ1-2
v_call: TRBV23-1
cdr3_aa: CASRSPNTRAAGYGYTF
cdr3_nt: TGCGCCAGCAGGAGCCCCAACACCAGGGCCGCTGGCTATGGCTACACCTTC

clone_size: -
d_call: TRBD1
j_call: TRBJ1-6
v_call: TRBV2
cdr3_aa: CASSEAVDRSYNSPLHF
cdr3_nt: TGTGCCAGCAGTGAAGCGGTGGACAGGAGCTATAATTCACCCCTCCACTTT

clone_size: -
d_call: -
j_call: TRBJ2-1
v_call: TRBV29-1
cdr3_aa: CSVRRDKNNEQFF
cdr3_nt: TGCAGCGTTCGCCGGGACAAGAACAATGAGCAGTTCTTC

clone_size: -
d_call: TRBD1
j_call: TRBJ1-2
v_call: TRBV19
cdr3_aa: CASSAGGELYGYTF
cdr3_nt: TGTGCCAGTAGTGCAGGGGGCGAGCTCTATGGCTACACCTTC

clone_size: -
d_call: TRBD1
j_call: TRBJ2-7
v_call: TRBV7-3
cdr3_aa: CASSLQGQGTYEQYF
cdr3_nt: TGTGCCAGCAGCTTACAGGGACAGGGGACCTACGAGCAGTACTTC

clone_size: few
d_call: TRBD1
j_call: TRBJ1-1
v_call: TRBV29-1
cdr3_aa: CSVQGGVEAFF
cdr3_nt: TGCAGCGTCCAGGGGGGCGTTGAAGCTTTCTTT

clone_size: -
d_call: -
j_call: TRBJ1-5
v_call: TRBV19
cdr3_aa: CASSIGRRLREQPQHF
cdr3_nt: TGTGCCAGTAGTATTGGGCGACGACTGAGGGAACAGCCCCAGCATTTT

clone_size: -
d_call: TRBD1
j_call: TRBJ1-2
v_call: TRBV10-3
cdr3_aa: CAISESGDREDGYTF
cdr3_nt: TGTGCCATCAGTGAGTCAGGGGACAGGGAAGATGGCTACACCTTC